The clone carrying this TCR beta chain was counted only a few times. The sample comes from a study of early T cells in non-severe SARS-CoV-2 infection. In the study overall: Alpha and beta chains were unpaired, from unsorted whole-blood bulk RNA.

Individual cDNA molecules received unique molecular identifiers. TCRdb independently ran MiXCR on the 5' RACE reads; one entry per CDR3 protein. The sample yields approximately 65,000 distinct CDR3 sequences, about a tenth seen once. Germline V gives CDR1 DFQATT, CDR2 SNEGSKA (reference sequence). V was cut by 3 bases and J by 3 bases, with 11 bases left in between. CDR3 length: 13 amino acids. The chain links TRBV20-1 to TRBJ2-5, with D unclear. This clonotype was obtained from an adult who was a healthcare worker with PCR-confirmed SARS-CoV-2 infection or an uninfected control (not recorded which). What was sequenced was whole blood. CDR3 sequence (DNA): TGCAGTGCTAGTCACACAAGCAAAGAGACCCAGTACTTC. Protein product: CSASHTSKETQYF.